Below, 9 T cell receptor beta chains from the same sample are listed, as sequenced in a study. TCRdb fed the RT-PCR reads into MiXCR, producing one record per CDR3 protein. The table lists approximately 720,000 distinct CDR3 sequences, around 14% of them singletons. The sequenced material came from memory CD4+ T cells from blood. The source is a female donor in good health, serving as a healthy control.

The table lists this clonotype with many counts. This rearrangement joins TRBV27 to TRBJ1-5; the match to TRBD1 covers 7 bases. The germline V gene has CDR1 MNHEY and CDR2 SMNVEV (reference sequence). The CDR3 sequence is 18 residues long. With 2 bases clipped from V and 0 bases from J, the junction kept 10 bases outside the gene matches. The CDR3 sequence: CASSLRGLEAYSNQPQHF. Written as DNA, the CDR3 is TGTGCCAGCAGTTTAAGGGGGCTTGAGGCGTATAGCAATCAGCCCCAGCATTTT.

About this clonotype: The conserved phenylalanine or tryptophan is not found at the CDR3 terminus, so this likely reflects a read error. The DNA is omitted, as the CDR3 cannot be located on it reliably, and the CDR3 follows TCRdb's listing. The V and J genes are TRBV4-3 and TRBJ2-1; the table's D call of TRBD2 was not tested on the DNA. Germline loops: CDR1 LGHNA, CDR2 YSLEER. Inclusive of both ends, the CDR3 amounts to 9 amino acids. This chain's CDR3 is CASSQGLAG.

In its sample, this clonotype was seen many times. This chain joins TRBV24-1 and TRBJ2-7, with D possibly being TRBD1 or TRBD2 (5 bases each). Germline CDR1 and CDR2: KGHDR and SFDVKD. This CDR3 region has 16 residues. Between the trimmed V and J ends, which lost 4 bases and 0 bases, there was a span of 15 bases. The CDR3 DNA follows: TGTGCCACCAGTGACCGGGACGGGTTCAGCTCCTACGAGCAGTACTTC. It codes for CATSDRDGFSSYEQYF.

This clonotype appeared a few times. V gene TRBV24-1 combines with J gene TRBJ1-4; tentative D call: TRBD1 (6 bases). Germline CDR1 and CDR2: KGHDR and SFDVKD. V lost 3 bases to trimming and J lost 8 bases, with 18 bases between them. The CDR3 loop spans 16 amino acids. CDR3 DNA: TGTGCCACCAGTGATCCGCGACAGGAGCCGAAAGAAAAACTGTTTTTT. This sequence encodes CATSDPRQEPKEKLFF.

V and J are TRBV3-1 and TRBJ1-5; D is unresolved. Trimming removed 1 base at V and 0 bases at J, with 7 bases between. The germline gives CDR1 LGHDT, CDR2 YNNKEL (reference sequence). The CDR3 totals 15 residues. The CDR3 sequence: CASSQVHNSNQPQHF. CDR3 DNA sequence: TGTGCCAGCAGCCAAGTTCATAATAGCAATCAGCCCCAGCATTTT.

This clonotype was observed many times. This sequence joins TRBV5-1 and TRBJ2-1; 7 nucleotides align to TRBD2. Looked up from germline, CDR1 is SGHRS and CDR2 is YFSETQ. V lost 0 bases to trimming and J lost 5 bases; unmatched junction nucleotides: 5. CDR3 length: 15 amino acids. DNA for the CDR3: TGCGCCAGCAGCTTGGAGGCGGGAGCTCACAATGAGCAGTTCTTC. Translated: CASSLEAGAHNEQFF.

This sequence joins TRBV27 and TRBJ2-7; the D is unclear. Trimming removed 2 bases at V and 7 bases at J, with 12 bases between. This CDR3 spans 13 amino acids. CDR1 is MNHEY, CDR2 SMNVEV, per germline (reference sequence). The CDR3 nucleotides are TGTGCCAGCAGTTTACTAGTTATAGGGGAGCAGTACTTC. Its protein is CASSLLVIGEQYF.

About this clonotype: An end of the junction differs from the germline gene, which may be a read error. This chain uses TRBV7-3 with TRBJ2-2, with D tentatively TRBD2 (6 bases). Germline assignment: CDR1 SGHTA and CDR2 FQGTGA. The CDR3 sequence is 14 residues long. The CDR3 here is CGSKGGRNTGELFF. The CDR3 DNA sequence: TGTGGCAGCAAGGGAGGACGGAACACCGGGGAGCTGTTTTTT.

This clonotype was recorded many times. The rearrangement joins TRBV20-1 to TRBJ2-2; D call uncertain. V was pared by 3 bases and J by 3 bases, with 8 bases between. Per the germline V gene, CDR1 is DFQATT and CDR2 is SNEGSKA (reference sequence). The CDR3 has 13 amino acids. CDR3 nucleotides: TGCAGTGCTAGTAACCGGTACACCGGGGAGCTGTTTTTT. It translates to CSASNRYTGELFF.